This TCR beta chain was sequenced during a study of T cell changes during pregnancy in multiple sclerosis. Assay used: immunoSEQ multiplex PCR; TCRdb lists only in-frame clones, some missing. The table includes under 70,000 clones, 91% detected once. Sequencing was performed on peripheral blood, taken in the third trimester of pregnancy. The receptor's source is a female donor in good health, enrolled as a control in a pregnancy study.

Here the CDR3 reads CASSKFAGTNQPQHF. CDR3 bases: TGTGCCAGCAGTAAGTTCGCGGGAACCAATCAGCCCCAGCATTTT. The V gene is TRBV27, the J gene TRBJ1-5; no firm D call. CDR1 is MNHEY, CDR2 SMNVEV, per germline (reference sequence). The germline V and J ends were trimmed by 5 bases and 3 bases, with 14 bases remaining between them. This CDR3 contains 15 residues.